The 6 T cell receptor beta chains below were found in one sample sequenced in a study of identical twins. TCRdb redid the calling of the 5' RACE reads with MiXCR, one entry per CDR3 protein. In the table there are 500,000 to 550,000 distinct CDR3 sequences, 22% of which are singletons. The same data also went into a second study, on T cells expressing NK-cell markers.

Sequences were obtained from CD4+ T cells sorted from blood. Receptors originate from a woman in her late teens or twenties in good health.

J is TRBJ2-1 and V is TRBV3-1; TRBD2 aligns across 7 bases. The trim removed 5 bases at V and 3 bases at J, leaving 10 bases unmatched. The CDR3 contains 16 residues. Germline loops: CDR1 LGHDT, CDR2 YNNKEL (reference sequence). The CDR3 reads CASSGRYSGGYNEQFF. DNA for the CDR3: TGTGCCAGCAGCGGAAGGTATTCGGGGGGCTACAATGAGCAGTTCTTC.

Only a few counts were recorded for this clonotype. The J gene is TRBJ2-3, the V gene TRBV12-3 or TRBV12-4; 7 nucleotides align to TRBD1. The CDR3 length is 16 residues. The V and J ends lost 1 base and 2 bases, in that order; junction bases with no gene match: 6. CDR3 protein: CASSLDRGFDTDTQYF. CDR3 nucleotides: TGTGCCAGCAGTTTAGACAGGGGATTTGACACAGATACGCAGTATTTT.

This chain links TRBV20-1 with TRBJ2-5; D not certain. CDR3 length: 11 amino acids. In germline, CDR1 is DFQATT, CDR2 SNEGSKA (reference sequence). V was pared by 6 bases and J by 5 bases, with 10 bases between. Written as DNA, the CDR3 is TGCAGTGCCCCGTTAGTGGAGACCCAGTACTTC. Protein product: CSAPLVETQYF.

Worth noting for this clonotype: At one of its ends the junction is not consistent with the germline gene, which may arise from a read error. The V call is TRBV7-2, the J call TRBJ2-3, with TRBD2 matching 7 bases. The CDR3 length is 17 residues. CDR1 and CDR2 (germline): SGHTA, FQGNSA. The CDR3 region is CASSQGVRRGSTYTQYF. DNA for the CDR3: TGTGCCAGCAGCCAAGGGGTCCGGCGGGGGAGCACATATACGCAGTATTTT.

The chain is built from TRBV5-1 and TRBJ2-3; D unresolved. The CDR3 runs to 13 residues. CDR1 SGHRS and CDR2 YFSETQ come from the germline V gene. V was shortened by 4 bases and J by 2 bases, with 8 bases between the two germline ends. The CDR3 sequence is CASSVDHTDTQYF. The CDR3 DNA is TGCGCCAGCAGCGTCGACCACACAGATACGCAGTATTTT.

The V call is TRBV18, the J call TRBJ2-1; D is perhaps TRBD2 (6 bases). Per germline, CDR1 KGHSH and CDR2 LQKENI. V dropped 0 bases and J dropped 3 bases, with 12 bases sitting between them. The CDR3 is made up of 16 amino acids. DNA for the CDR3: TGTGCCAGCTCACCACCGGCGCTAGCGTACTACAATGAGCAGTTCTTC. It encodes CASSPPALAYYNEQFF.